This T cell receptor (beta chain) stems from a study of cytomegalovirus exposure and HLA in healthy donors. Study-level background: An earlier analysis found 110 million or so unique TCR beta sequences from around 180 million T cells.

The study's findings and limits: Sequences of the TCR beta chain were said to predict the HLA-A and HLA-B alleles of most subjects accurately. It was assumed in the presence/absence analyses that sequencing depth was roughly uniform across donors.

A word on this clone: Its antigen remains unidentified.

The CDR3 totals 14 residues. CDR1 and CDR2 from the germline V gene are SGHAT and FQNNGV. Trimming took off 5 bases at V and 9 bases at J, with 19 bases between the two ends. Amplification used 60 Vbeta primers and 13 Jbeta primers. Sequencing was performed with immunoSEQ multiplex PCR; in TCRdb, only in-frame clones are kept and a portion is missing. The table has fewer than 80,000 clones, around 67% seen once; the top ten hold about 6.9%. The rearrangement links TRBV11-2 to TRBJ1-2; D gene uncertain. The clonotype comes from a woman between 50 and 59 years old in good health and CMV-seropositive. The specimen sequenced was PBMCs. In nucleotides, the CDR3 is TGTGCCAGCAGCCCTGGTAATAGTGGCGGAAGCTACACCTTC. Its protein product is CASSPGNSGGSYTF. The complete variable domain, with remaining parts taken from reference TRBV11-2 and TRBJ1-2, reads EAGVAQSPRYKIIEKRQSVAFWCNPISGHATLYWYQQILGQGPKLLIQFQNNGVVDDSQLPKDRFSAERLKGVDSTLKIQPAKLEDSAVYLCASSPGNSGGSYTFGSGTRLTVV.